There are a few counts of the clone carrying this T cell receptor beta chain. The CDR3 covers 14 residues. V dropped 5 bases and J dropped 0; count of bases not matched to a gene: 4. In germline, CDR1 is DFQATT, CDR2 SNEGSKA (reference sequence). The record originates from a study of blood T cells in healthy people across ages. Study as a whole: About one barcoded beta molecule per two T cells came from capture by template switching.

Every participating donor contributed roughly 10 milliliters of peripheral blood through a draw. A J-beta primer mix and a sample-barcoded 5' primer were used in a second PCR of about 7 to 11 cycles. In TCRdb, the 5' RACE reads were re-called with MiXCR into one record per CDR3 protein. This repertoire shows 700,000 to 950,000 distinct CDR3 sequences, roughly 47% found once; its top ten account for under 25%. This clonotype was obtained from a woman in her sixties in good health. The chain recombines TRBV20-1 with TRBJ2-7, with 10 bases aligning to TRBD1. What was sequenced was blood. The DNA of the CDR3 is TGCAGTGCTCCCGACAGGGGGCTCTCCTACGAGCAGTACTTC. It codes for CSAPDRGLSYEQYF.